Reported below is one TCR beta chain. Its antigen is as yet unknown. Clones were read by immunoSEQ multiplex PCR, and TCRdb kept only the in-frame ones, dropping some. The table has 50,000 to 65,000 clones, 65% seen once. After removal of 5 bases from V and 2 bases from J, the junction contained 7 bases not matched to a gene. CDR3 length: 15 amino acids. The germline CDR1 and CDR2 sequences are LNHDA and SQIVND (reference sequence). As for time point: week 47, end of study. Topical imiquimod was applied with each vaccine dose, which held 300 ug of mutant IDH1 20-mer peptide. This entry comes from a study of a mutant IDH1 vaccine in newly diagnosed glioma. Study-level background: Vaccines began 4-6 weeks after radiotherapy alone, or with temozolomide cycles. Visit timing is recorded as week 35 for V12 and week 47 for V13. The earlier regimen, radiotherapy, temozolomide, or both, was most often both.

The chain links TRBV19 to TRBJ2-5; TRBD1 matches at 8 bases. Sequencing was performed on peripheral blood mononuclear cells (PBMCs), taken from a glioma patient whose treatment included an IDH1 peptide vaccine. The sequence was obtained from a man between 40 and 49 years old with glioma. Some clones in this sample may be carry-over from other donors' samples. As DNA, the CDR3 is TGTGCCAGTAGTGCCTACAGGGGGGCACAAGAGACCCAGTACTTC. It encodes CASSAYRGAQETQYF.